This entry lists 3 T cell receptor beta chains sequenced from one sample in a study of Graves' ophthalmopathy and Graves' hyperthyroidism. CDR3 regions of TCR beta were amplified from RNA transcripts. Amplification began with first-round RT-PCR using HTBI primers, then second-round multiplex PCR was performed. TCRdb reprocessed the multiplex PCR reads via MiXCR and lists one record per CDR3 protein. Of roughly 400,000 distinct CDR3 sequences listed, roughly 15% are singletons. Specimen: peripheral blood. The receptors were sampled from a woman aged 18-29 years with stable Graves' hyperthyroidism.

This clonotype was counted at least ten times. The V gene is TRBV20-1, the J gene TRBJ1-5; 8 bases map to TRBD1. The CDR3 totals 13 residues. CDR1 and CDR2 from the germline V gene are DFQATT and SNEGSKA (reference sequence). The J segment lost 2 bases and the V segment lost 8 bases, leaving 5 bases of the junction unmatched. The CDR3 nucleotides are TGCAGTACCGGACAGGGAGGCAATCAGCCCCAGCATTTT. Protein product: CSTGQGGNQPQHF.

This clonotype was found many times. The rearrangement uses TRBV2 and TRBJ1-1; perhaps TRBD1 as D (6 bases). Germline V lookup: CDR1 SNHLY, CDR2 FYNNEI. V was trimmed by 8 bases and J by 4 bases, leaving 20 bases between them. The CDR3 is 15 amino acids. CDR3 DNA sequence: TGTGCCAGCCCCGGGACGGGGGGCGACGGCACTGAAGCTTTCTTT. The encoded protein is CASPGTGGDGTEAFF.

Ten or more counts support this clonotype. The rearrangement uses TRBV2 and TRBJ1-3; D is uncertain. V lost 3 bases to trimming and J lost 0 bases, with 6 bases between them. CDR1 is SNHLY, CDR2 FYNNEI, per germline. The CDR3 contains 14 residues. The CDR3: CASSDPSSGNTIYF. The CDR3 coding sequence is TGTGCCAGCAGTGACCCGAGCTCTGGAAACACCATATATTTT.